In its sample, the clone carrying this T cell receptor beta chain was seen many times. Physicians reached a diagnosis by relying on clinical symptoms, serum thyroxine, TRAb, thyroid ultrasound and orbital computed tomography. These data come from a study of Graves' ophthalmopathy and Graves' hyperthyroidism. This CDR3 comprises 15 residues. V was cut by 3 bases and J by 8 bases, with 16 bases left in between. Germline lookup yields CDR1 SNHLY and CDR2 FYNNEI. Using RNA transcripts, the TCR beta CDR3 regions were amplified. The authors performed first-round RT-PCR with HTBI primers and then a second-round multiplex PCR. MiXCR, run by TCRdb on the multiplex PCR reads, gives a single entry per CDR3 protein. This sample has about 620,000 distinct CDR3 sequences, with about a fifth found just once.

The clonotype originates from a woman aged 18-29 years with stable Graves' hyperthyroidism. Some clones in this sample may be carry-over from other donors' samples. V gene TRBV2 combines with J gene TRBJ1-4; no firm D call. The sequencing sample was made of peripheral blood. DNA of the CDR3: TGTGCCAGCAGTGAGGCGGCAGGATTAGGAGAAAAACTGTTTTTT. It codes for CASSEAAGLGEKLFF.